These 27 T cell receptor beta chains came from one sample sequenced in a study of T cells in Graves' hyperthyroidism and ophthalmopathy. Amplified regions were TCR beta CDR3 sequences from RNA transcripts. HTBI primers were employed in a first-round RT-PCR of the TCR CDR3. TCRdb re-derived calls from the multiplex PCR reads in MiXCR, one entry per CDR3 protein. The table shows under 65,000 distinct CDR3 sequences, with under 70% occurring only once. Sequenced input: blood. The receptors shown here come from a woman aged 55-75 years with Graves' ophthalmopathy.

The rearrangement joins TRBV6-1 to TRBJ1-5; 9 bases match TRBD1. This CDR3 has 14 amino acids. CDR1 is MNHNS and CDR2 is SASEGT in the germline V gene. The V and J ends lost 1 base and 14 bases, in that order; junction bases with no gene match: 9. The CDR3 region has the DNA TGTGCCAGCAGTGAAGAGACAGGGGGAAGCTACGAGCATTTT. This codes for CASSEETGGSYEHF.

Turning to this clonotype: The CDR3 does not end in the conserved phenylalanine or tryptophan, so this is likely a read error. The rearrangement uses TRBV7-2 and TRBJ2-4; tentative D call: TRBD2 (5 bases). The CDR3 contains 13 residues. The germline V gene encodes CDR1 SGHTA and CDR2 FQGNSA. The CDR3 loop reads CASSLAGLDIQYS. The DNA of the CDR3 is TGCGCCAGCAGCTTAGCAGGACTCGACATTCAGTACTCC.

This clonotype was detected only a few times. The chain carries TRBV7-2 and TRBJ2-2; 12 bases agree with TRBD1. The CDR3 runs 15 residues. The V gene end was trimmed by 3 bases and the J gene end by 7 bases; junction bases not matched to a gene: 3. Germline values: CDR1 SGHTA, CDR2 FQGNSA. CDR3 bases: TGTGCCAGCAGCTTGGGACAGGGGGCGGTCGGGGAGCTGTTTTTT. This encodes CASSLGQGAVGELFF.

There are a few counts of this clonotype. This sequence joins TRBV7-2 and TRBJ2-3; TRBD2 agrees at 11 bases. V shed 8 bases and J 7 bases; nucleotides not matched to a gene: 8. CDR1 and CDR2 from the germline V gene are SGHTA and FQGNSA. This CDR3 is 14 amino acids long. The CDR3 here is CASGGLADGNTQYF. The CDR3 region has the DNA TGTGCCAGCGGGGGACTAGCGGATGGAAATACGCAGTATTTT.

This chain connects TRBV29-1 to TRBJ1-6; 7 bases match TRBD1. The CDR3 is made up of 13 amino acids. Germline CDR1 is SQVTM and CDR2 is ANQGSEA. Germline trimming cut 6 bases from V and 8 bases from J; bases unmatched to any gene: 7. The DNA for the CDR3 is TGCAGCGTCGGAGACAGGGAGGATTCACCCCTCCACTTT. Translation: CSVGDREDSPLHF.

Notes on this clonotype: A much larger clone is a single base away; this may be a read error. CDR3: CASGYPGQNTGELFF. Here the CDR3 DNA reads TGTGCCAGCGGATACCCGGGACAGAACACCGGGGAGCTGTTTTTT. This sequence joins TRBV12-3 or TRBV12-4 and TRBJ2-2; D possibly corresponds to TRBD1 (6 bases). The V end lost 8 bases, the J end lost 1 base, and 14 bases lay between the germline ends. The length of the CDR3 is 15 residues.

The rearrangement joins TRBV5-1 to TRBJ2-5; D not certain. V was clipped by 0 bases and J by 1 base, with 7 bases between them. CDR1 and CDR2 from the germline V gene are SGHRS and YFSETQ. This CDR3 spans 14 amino acids. The CDR3 loop is CASSLVVGQETQYF. The CDR3 bases are TGCGCCAGCAGCTTGGTTGTGGGCCAAGAGACCCAGTACTTC.

This clonotype was recorded once. The gene calls are TRBV7-3 and TRBJ1-2; 7 bases agree with TRBD1. J was trimmed by 8 bases and V by 5 bases; bases with no gene match: 8. This CDR3 comprises 13 residues. Germline lookup yields CDR1 SGHTA and CDR2 FQGTGA. CDR3: CASSPTGDGGYTF. The CDR3 DNA sequence: TGTGCCAGCAGCCCTACAGGGGATGGGGGCTACACCTTC.

This clonotype showed up many times. This chain links TRBV12-3 or TRBV12-4 with TRBJ2-7, with TRBD1 identical over 8 bases. This CDR3 is built from 18 residues. The trim removed 5 bases at V and 5 bases at J, leaving 20 bases unmatched. CDR3 in DNA: TGTGCCAGCAGTATCCCCCTCGGCCGGACAGGGACGTTGAACGAGCAGTACTTC. Translation gives CASSIPLGRTGTLNEQYF.

V and J are TRBV5-1 and TRBJ2-5; 8 positions match TRBD1. Germline assignment: CDR1 SGHRS and CDR2 YFSETQ. V shed 7 bases, J shed 3 bases, and the junction held 8 bases outside the gene matches. The CDR3 has 14 residues. Here the CDR3 DNA reads TGCGCCAGCTGTCTAGGGACAGGAGAAGAGACCCAGTACTTC. Translating it yields CASCLGTGEETQYF.

This clonotype was seen ten or more times. The chain employs TRBV10-3 and TRBJ1-1; no definite D call. Germline V gene data show CDR1 as ENHRY and CDR2 as SYGVKD. The ends were cut back, 0 bases at V and 0 bases at J, with 11 bases in the middle. The CDR3 has 16 amino acids. This CDR3 reads CAISESRWSLNTEAFF. CDR3 nucleotides: TGTGCCATCAGTGAGTCAAGGTGGAGTTTGAACACTGAAGCTTTCTTT.

In this sample, this clonotype turned up many times. V gene TRBV2 combines with J gene TRBJ2-7, with a weak D call TRBD1 (5 bases). Germline CDR1 SNHLY, CDR2 FYNNEI. V was clipped by 7 bases and J by 2 bases, with 9 bases between them. This CDR3 has 12 residues. CDR3 amino acids: CASMQTAYEQYF. CDR3 DNA: TGTGCCAGCATGCAGACAGCCTACGAGCAGTACTTC.

This clonotype was detected ten times or more. The chain links TRBV5-1 to TRBJ2-1, with 10 nucleotides matching TRBD2. Per germline, CDR1 SGHRS and CDR2 YFSETQ. The V segment lost 1 base and the J segment 6 bases; nucleotides outside the gene matches: 4. This CDR3 region has 15 residues. CDR3: CASSLKLAGSNEQFF. DNA for the CDR3: TGCGCCAGCAGCTTGAAACTAGCGGGGAGCAATGAGCAGTTCTTC.

CDR3 nucleotides: TGTGCCAGCAGCCTGACCGGGACAGGGGGCAGATACAATGAGCAGTTCTTC. Its translation is CASSLTGTGGRYNEQFF. The rearrangement uses TRBV6-1 and TRBJ2-1; TRBD1 matches at 12 bases. V gave up 6 bases and J gave up 4 bases; unmatched junction bases: 10. The CDR3 sequence is 17 residues long. The germline CDR1 and CDR2 sequences are MNHNS and SASEGT.

On this clonotype: Mismatch with germline at one junction end may stem from a read error. The chain recombines TRBV4-1 with TRBJ1-2, with D hard to call. Looked up from germline, CDR1 is MGHRA and CDR2 is YSYEKL. This CDR3 spans 13 amino acids. In DNA form, the CDR3 reads TGCGCCAGCAGTTGGGTGTGGGTGGATGGCTACTCCTTC. Translation gives CASSWVWVDGYSF.

This chain joins TRBV10-1 and TRBJ2-2, with unresolved D. V was shortened by 0 bases and J by 6 bases, with 2 bases between the two germline ends. The CDR3 extends over 12 amino acids. The germline gives CDR1 WNHNN, CDR2 SYGVQD (reference sequence). The CDR3, as DNA: TGCGCCAGCAGTGAGTCCGCCGGGGAGCTGTTTTTT. The encoded protein is CASSESAGELFF.

Ten or more counts support this clonotype. The chain carries TRBV28 and TRBJ2-7, with 11 bases lining up with TRBD2. This CDR3 contains 13 residues. Germline CDR1 and CDR2: MDHEN and SYDVKM. Trimming took 7 bases from V and 3 from J; bases not matched to a gene: 2. The CDR3 region has the DNA TGTGCCAGCACCGGGACTAGCGGCTACGAGCAGTACTTC. Translating gives CASTGTSGYEQYF.

This clonotype was picked up one time. The genes are TRBV19 and TRBJ2-3; 9 bases match TRBD1. The CDR3 spans 18 residues. Germline-derived CDR1 and CDR2 are LNHDA and SQIVND (reference sequence). The V gene end was trimmed by 1 base and the J gene end by 6 bases; junction bases not matched to a gene: 14. The CDR3 DNA follows: TGTGCCAGTAGTATAGGACAGGGGGGTTTGAGATCGGTGGATACGCAGTATTTT. Translated, it gives CASSIGQGGLRSVDTQYF.

In its sample, this clonotype is medium-sized. The V gene is TRBV20-1, the J gene TRBJ2-1; D is uncertain. Germline CDR1 DFQATT, CDR2 SNEGSKA (reference sequence). This CDR3 contains 9 residues. Trimming took off 7 bases at V and 10 bases at J, with 8 bases between the two ends. CDR3 sequence: CSVGQEQFF. As DNA, the CDR3 is TGCAGTGTTGGCCAGGAGCAGTTCTTC.

As concerns this clonotype: This may arise from a read error, as a much more abundant clone is one base away. Likely a read error: the CDR3 ends without its conserved phenylalanine or tryptophan. V usage is TRBV27 and J usage is TRBJ1-5; TRBD1 matches 7 bases. Germline V lookup: CDR1 MNHEY, CDR2 SMNVEV (reference sequence). The CDR3 spans 17 residues. J was trimmed by 4 bases and V by 2 bases; bases with no gene match: 11. Here the CDR3 reads CASSLPSRDSENQPQHL. Here the CDR3 DNA reads TGTGCCAGCAGTTTACCGTCCCGGGACAGCGAAAATCAGCCCCAGCATCTT.

This clonotype was counted at least ten times. This rearrangement joins TRBV6-1 to TRBJ2-1; TRBD1 matches 7 bases. The CDR3 is 14 residues long. The V gene's germline CDR1 is MNHNS and CDR2 SASEGT. V gave up 3 bases and J gave up 7 bases; unmatched junction bases: 6. CDR3 amino acids: CASSEGQSWNEQFF. CDR3 nucleotide sequence: TGTGCCAGCAGTGAGGGACAGTCATGGAATGAGCAGTTCTTC.

V gene TRBV5-1 combines with J gene TRBJ2-2; possibly TRBD2 for D (5 bases). The CDR3 sequence is 12 residues long. Trimming stripped 4 bases from V and 8 bases from J, with 9 bases between. Germline lookup yields CDR1 SGHRS and CDR2 YFSETQ. The CDR3 nucleotides read TGCGCCAGCAGCATGATAGCGGGGGAGCTGTTTTTT. It specifies CASSMIAGELFF.

The chain joins TRBV10-3 to TRBJ2-5; TRBD2 matches at 10 bases. Looked up from germline, CDR1 is ENHRY and CDR2 is SYGVKD. The CDR3 is made up of 15 amino acids. V shed 4 bases and J 10 bases; nucleotides not matched to a gene: 12. In nucleotides, the CDR3 is TGTGCCATCAGTGCGTGTAGCGGGGGGACGAAGATCCAGTACTTC. This codes for CAISACSGGTKIQYF.

Relative to its sample, this clonotype is medium-sized. This sequence joins TRBV2 and TRBJ1-5, with D hard to call. Trimming took off 8 bases at V and 6 bases at J, with 11 bases between the two ends. Per germline, CDR1 SNHLY and CDR2 FYNNEI. This CDR3 spans 12 amino acids. The CDR3 DNA sequence: TGTGCCAGCGCTCCGCTCGGTCAGCCCCAGCATTTT. Translated, it gives CASAPLGQPQHF.

The V call is TRBV19, the J call TRBJ2-1, with a weak D call TRBD1 (6 bases). This CDR3 is 14 amino acids long. The germline gives CDR1 LNHDA, CDR2 SQIVND (reference sequence). With 8 bases removed from V and 5 bases from J, the gap between germline ends came to 16 bases. CDR3 sequence (DNA): TGTGCCAGTGGAAGACAGGAGGCAAACAATGAGCAGTTCTTC. Residues: CASGRQEANNEQFF. Full variable domain (outside the CDR3, taken from reference TRBV19 and TRBJ2-1): DGGITQSPKYLFRKEGQNVTLSCEQNLNHDAMYWYRQDPGQGLRLIYYSQIVNDFQKGDIAEGYSVSREKKESFPLTVTSAQKNPTAFYLCASGRQEANNEQFFGPGTRLTVL.

This clonotype was observed at least ten times. The V and J genes are TRBV4-1 and TRBJ2-2; D might be TRBD1 (8 bases). The CDR3 extends over 16 amino acids. Deletions cut 0 bases from V and 5 bases from J, with 13 bases between. The germline V gene encodes CDR1 MGHRA and CDR2 YSYEKL. The CDR3 spells CASSQDGQGGTGELFF. In DNA form, the CDR3 reads TGCGCCAGCAGCCAAGACGGACAGGGAGGGACCGGGGAGCTGTTTTTT.

This clonotype was seen many times. This sequence joins TRBV7-6 and TRBJ2-6; either TRBD1 or TRBD2 may supply D (5 bases each). V was cut by 5 bases and J by 0 bases, with 11 bases left in between. CDR1 SGHVS and CDR2 FNYEAQ come from the germline V gene. This CDR3 is built from 16 residues. CDR3 region: CASSGAGISGANVLTF. CDR3 sequence (DNA): TGTGCCAGCAGCGGGGCCGGGATCTCTGGGGCCAACGTCCTGACTTTC.